This TCR beta chain was observed in a study of CD8+ T cells in alopecia areata. Indicated treatment: oral pan-JAK inhibitor, 5-10 mg twice daily. The CDR3 runs to 14 residues. V lost 5 bases to trimming and J lost 3 bases; unmatched junction nucleotides: 6. The germline V gene has CDR1 MGHRA and CDR2 YSYEKL. RNA was extracted and reverse transcribed into cDNA as the sequencing template. Produced via immunoSEQ multiplex PCR; TCRdb's table is partial and in-frame only. The sample lists 160,000 or so clones, about two thirds seen once, with more than 0.7% in the top ten. V is TRBV4-1 and J is TRBJ1-2; the match to TRBD1 covers 7 bases. This receptor was identified in a human donor with alopecia areata. This specimen was CD4+ T cells sorted from blood, taken at week 4, from a patient treated with tofacitinib. CDR3 bases: TGCGCCAGCAGCTCCCCAGGGGGGGACTATGGCTACACCTTC. Translated, it gives CASSSPGGDYGYTF.